Shown below are 21 T cell receptor beta chains from a single sample sequenced in a study of CXCR3-negative and CXCR3-positive naive CD8 T cells (dated by TCRdb to 2018 to 2020). Sequencing relied on a NextSeq 550. The Human TCR Profiling Kit (MiLaboratory) was used to prepare UMI-labeled 5' RACE TRB cDNA libraries. The reads went through TCRdb reprocessing, and each CDR3 protein sequence gets one entry with no DNA. The table held for this sample gives 50,000 to 65,000 distinct CDR3 sequences. About 4.6% of the sample rests with the top ten. Material: naive CXCR3- CD8+ T cells from blood. Interpreted using the paper, the cell subset or site label stands for: CD45RO-CCR7+CD27+CD95- naive CD8+ T cells lacking CXCR3 (TNR3-). The receptors were sampled from a human donor in good health. Some clones in this sample may be carry-over from other donors' samples.

The chain has TRBV19 and TRBJ1-1; without DNA, the TCRdb call of TRBD1 cannot be checked. Per germline, CDR1 LNHDA and CDR2 SQIVND (reference sequence). The CDR3 runs 12 residues. The CDR3 protein is CATSWDQAEAFF.

The chain joins TRBV21-1 to TRBJ1-6; TCRdb outputs TRBD1, but without DNA this stays unchecked. TRBV21-1 is marked as a pseudogene. This CDR3 has 12 residues. The CDR3 sequence is CASSKPGGRPVF.

This CDR3 reads CASSSSTGGNTEAFF. The V and J genes are TRBV11-1 and TRBJ1-1. Per the germline V gene, CDR1 is SGHAT and CDR2 is FQDESV (reference sequence). This CDR3 spans 15 amino acids.

The genes are TRBV20-1 and TRBJ2-5. The CDR3 runs to 13 residues. Germline CDR1 and CDR2: DFQATT and SNEGSKA (reference sequence). CDR3 protein: CSATRHHQETQYF.

V is TRBV4-3 and J is TRBJ2-4; the D gene TCRdb calls, TRBD1, cannot be checked with no DNA. In germline, CDR1 is LGHNA, CDR2 YSLEER. This CDR3 is built from 15 residues. CDR3 region: CASSQDRAGMYIQYF.

The chain employs TRBV7-9 and TRBJ1-1; TCRdb proposes TRBD1, but this gene call is untestable without DNA. The CDR3 loop spans 13 amino acids. Per germline, CDR1 SEHNR and CDR2 FQNEAQ (reference sequence). CDR3 residues: CASNPPLGTEAFF. The full variable domain, rest sourced from reference TRBV7-9 and TRBJ1-1, is DTGVSQNPRHKITKRGQNVTFRCDPISEHNRLYWYRQTLGQGPEFLTYFQNEAQLEKSRLLSDRFSAERPKGSFSTLEIQRTEQGDSAMYLCASNPPLGTEAFFGQGTRLTVV.

The chain is built from TRBV5-1 and TRBJ2-1; TCRdb designates TRBD2, a call that cannot be tested without DNA. The germline V gene encodes CDR1 SGHRS and CDR2 YFSETQ. The CDR3 runs 17 residues. The chain's CDR3 is CASSLEEVAGVWYEQFF.

The chain carries TRBV7-9 and TRBJ2-4; TCRdb's D call of TRBD1 is untestable without DNA. The CDR3 sequence is 16 residues long. Germline CDR1 is SEHNR and CDR2 is FQNEAQ (reference sequence). CDR3 in amino acids: CASSLADRGARDIQYF.

The chain uses TRBV25-1 and TRBJ2-7; TCRdb proposes TRBD2, but this gene call is untestable without DNA. Germline assignment: CDR1 MGHDK and CDR2 SYGVNS. The CDR3 extends over 14 amino acids. The CDR3 region is CASGSGLFSYEQYF.

The chain uses TRBV23-1 and TRBJ2-1; the D call of TRBD1 rests on TCRdb alone, since no DNA is present to check it. TRBV23-1 qualifies as an ORF whose function is uncertain. The CDR3 is made up of 12 amino acids. This CDR3 is CATDDRVNEQFF.

The chain carries TRBV4-2 and TRBJ1-1; as DNA is missing, the TRBD1 call by TCRdb cannot be tested. Per the germline V gene, CDR1 is LGHNA and CDR2 is YNFKEQ. CDR3 length: 15 amino acids. The CDR3 is CASSQVQGILDEAFF.

The chain couples TRBV9 to TRBJ2-7; TCRdb picks TRBD1, but there is no DNA to check that call. The CDR3 consists of 15 residues. CDR1 is SGDLS and CDR2 is YYNGEE in the germline V gene. CDR3 region: CASSVAGGTNYEQYF.

The genes are TRBV7-2 and TRBJ2-3; TCRdb selects TRBD1, and the lack of DNA leaves this call unchecked. CDR1 and CDR2 (germline): SGHTA, FQGNSA. There are 12 residues in the CDR3. CDR3: CASSPQGASQYF.

This sequence joins TRBV20-1 and TRBJ2-1. The germline CDR1 and CDR2 sequences are DFQATT and SNEGSKA (reference sequence). CDR3 length: 15 amino acids. The CDR3 region is CSARDSRRPYNEQFF.

This sequence joins TRBV4-3 and TRBJ2-3. The CDR3 length is 16 residues. The germline V gene has CDR1 LGHNA and CDR2 YSLEER. CDR3 region: CASSQDYSRGPDTQYF.

This chain links TRBV12-3 or TRBV12-4 with TRBJ1-1; TCRdb proposes TRBD1, but this gene call is untestable without DNA. CDR3 length: 15 amino acids. The chain's CDR3 is CASSLAGAGNTEAFF.

The chain carries TRBV12-3 or TRBV12-4 and TRBJ2-3; TCRdb returns TRBD2, unconfirmable since there is no DNA. This CDR3 spans 16 amino acids. The CDR3: CASSPPLVGATDTQYF.

J is TRBJ1-3 and V is TRBV7-2. CDR3 length: 19 residues. CDR1 is SGHTA and CDR2 is FQGNSA in the germline V gene. CDR3: CASSLNGVLVQGPGNTIYF.

The rearrangement uses TRBV27 and TRBJ1-1; TCRdb's D call of TRBD1 is untestable without DNA. The germline V gene encodes CDR1 MNHEY and CDR2 SMNVEV (reference sequence). CDR3 length: 13 residues. CDR3 loop: CASRMRGNTEAFF.

The rearrangement joins TRBV7-9 to TRBJ1-2; TCRdb lists TRBD1, though no DNA is available to test this call. Germline V gives CDR1 SEHNR, CDR2 FQNEAQ (reference sequence). The CDR3 totals 14 residues. CDR3 residues: CASTRTVGAYGYTF.

The CDR3 loop reads CSVETEEETQYF. The gene calls are TRBV29-1 and TRBJ2-5. The CDR3 is made up of 12 amino acids. The germline V gene encodes CDR1 SQVTM and CDR2 ANQGSEA.